There are a few counts of the clone carrying this T cell receptor beta chain. This record comes from a study of glioma-infiltrating T cells. Trimming shortened V by 4 bases and J by 2 bases, and 11 bases separated the two germline ends. The CDR3 runs to 15 residues. From germline, CDR1 is SGHDN and CDR2 FVKESK. TCR alpha and beta CDR3 regions were amplified from RNA using iRepertoire nested multiplex PCR. Via MiXCR, TCRdb re-called the multiplex PCR reads, giving one row per CDR3 protein. The sample includes 90,000 to 110,000 distinct CDR3 sequences, approximately 26% of them seen just once. J is TRBJ1-4 and V is TRBV14; D unresolved. The specimen sequenced was glioma tissue, nonneoplastic brain tissue, or PBMCs (not recorded which). This receptor was obtained from a human donor with low-grade glioma or glioblastoma, undergoing nonglioma brain surgery, or in good health (not recorded which). CDR3 in amino acids: CASSPQLGTNEKLFF. The CDR3 region has the DNA TGTGCCAGCAGCCCACAGTTGGGGACTAATGAAAAACTGTTTTTT.